This T cell receptor beta chain was sequenced during a study of blood T cell repertoires in COVID-19. Study in general: Donors in the United States, Italy and Spain gave samples during acute or convalescent COVID-19. In each case, the material was cDNA or gDNA derived from T cells, B-cell-depleted T cells, or PBMCs.

Per the original data handling: Reference gene primer amplification gave nucleated cell count estimates. Here immunoSEQ multiplex PCR was the method, and the copy in TCRdb shows in-frame clones only, minus some. V and J calls and clone size are given by that table; D and trimming were obtained from the DNA. Here the sample spans roughly 180,000 clones, 84% being singletons. Germline V gene data show CDR1 as SGHTA and CDR2 as FQGNSA. V shed 4 bases, J shed 4 bases, and the junction held 12 bases outside the gene matches. The CDR3 is 17 residues long. The sequence was collected from a man aged 35-49 years who had recovered from COVID-19. Sequenced input: peripheral blood. The chain couples TRBV7-2 to TRBJ2-5; TRBD2 aligns across 10 bases. This CDR3 is CASSSPEGSGGLETQYF. In nucleotides, the CDR3 is TGTGCCAGCAGCTCTCCGGAAGGTAGCGGGGGGTTAGAGACCCAGTACTTC.